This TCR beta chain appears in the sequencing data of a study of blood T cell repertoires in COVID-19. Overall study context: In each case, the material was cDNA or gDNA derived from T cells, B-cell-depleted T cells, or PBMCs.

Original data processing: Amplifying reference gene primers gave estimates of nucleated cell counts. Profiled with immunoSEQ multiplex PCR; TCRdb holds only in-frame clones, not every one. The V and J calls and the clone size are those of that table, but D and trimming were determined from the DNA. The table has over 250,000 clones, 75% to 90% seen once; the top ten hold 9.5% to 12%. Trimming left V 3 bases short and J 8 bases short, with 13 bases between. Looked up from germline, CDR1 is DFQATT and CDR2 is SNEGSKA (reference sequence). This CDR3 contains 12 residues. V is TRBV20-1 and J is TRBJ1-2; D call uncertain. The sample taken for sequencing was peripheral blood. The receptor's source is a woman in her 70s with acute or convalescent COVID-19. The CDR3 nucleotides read TGCAGTGCTAGTGTAGGCGGCTCAGGCTACACCTTC. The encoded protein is CSASVGGSGYTF.